This T cell receptor (beta chain) originates from a study of CD4 and CD8 cells across lung adenocarcinoma regions. The CDR3 is 16 residues long. The V gene's germline CDR1 is MNHNS and CDR2 SASEGT. The V and J ends lost 6 bases and 0 bases respectively, with 15 bases between them. Donors had localized lung adenocarcinoma, a non-small cell lung cancer. Each CDR3 protein is one row after TCRdb ran MiXCR on the PCR reads. The sample contains about 12,000 distinct CDR3 sequences, 47% of which appear only once. This clonotype is termed large. The clonotype comes from a male donor with lung adenocarcinoma. The CD4 and CD8 labels of this study may be unreliable. The sample consisted of CD8+ T cells from the margin of a lung tumor. The chain employs TRBV6-1 and TRBJ2-1; D is undetermined. DNA of the CDR3: TGTGCCAGCAGGGACGAGAACTCACGCTCCTACAATGAGCAGTTCTTC. Protein: CASRDENSRSYNEQFF.